This T cell receptor (beta chain) was observed in a study of blood T cell repertoires in COVID-19. As handled by the study authors: Using reference gene primer amplification, nucleated cell counts were estimated. Some clones are missing from TCRdb's copy, which holds only in-frame ones; the method was immunoSEQ multiplex PCR. The V and J calls and the clone size are those of that table, but D and trimming were determined from the DNA. The table records a few hundred thousand clones, roughly 85% of them present only once. This clone has a handful of counts. V gave up 4 bases and J gave up 10 bases; unmatched junction bases: 12. Germline-derived CDR1 and CDR2 are LGHDT and YNNKEL (reference sequence). The CDR3 sequence is 14 residues long. The cohort comprised adults aged 18 to 89 years residing in about two dozen US areas. In assigning cohorts, the study relied on participant-reported clinical history. All recovered Cohort 3 donors got two negative PCRs, got clearance, or saw symptom resolution.

This sequence joins TRBV3-1 (or the pseudogene TRBV3-2) and TRBJ1-1; TRBD1 matches at 7 bases. This TCR derives from a man under 40 who had recovered from COVID-19. The material sequenced was PBMCs or T cells enriched from blood (not recorded which). The chain's CDR3 is CASSREGALHPAFF. CDR3 nucleotides: TGTGCCAGCAGCCGAGAGGGGGCGCTTCATCCAGCTTTCTTT.